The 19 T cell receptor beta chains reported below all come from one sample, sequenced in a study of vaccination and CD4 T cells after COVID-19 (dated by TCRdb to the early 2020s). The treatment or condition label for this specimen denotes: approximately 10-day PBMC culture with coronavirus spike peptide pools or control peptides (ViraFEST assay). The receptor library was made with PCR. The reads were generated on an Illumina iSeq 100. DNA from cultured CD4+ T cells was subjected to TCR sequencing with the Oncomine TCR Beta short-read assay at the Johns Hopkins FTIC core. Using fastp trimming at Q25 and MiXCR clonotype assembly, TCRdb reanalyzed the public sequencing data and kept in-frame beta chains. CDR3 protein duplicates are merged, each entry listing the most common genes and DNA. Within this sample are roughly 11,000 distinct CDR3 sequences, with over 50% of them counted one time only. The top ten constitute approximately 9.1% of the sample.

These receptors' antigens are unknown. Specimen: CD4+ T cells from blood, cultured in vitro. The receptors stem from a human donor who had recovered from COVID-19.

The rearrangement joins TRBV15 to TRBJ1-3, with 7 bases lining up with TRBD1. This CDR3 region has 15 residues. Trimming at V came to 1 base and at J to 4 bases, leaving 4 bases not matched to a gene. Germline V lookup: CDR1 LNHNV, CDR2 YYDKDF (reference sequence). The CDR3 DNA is TGTGCCACCAGCAGAGTAGCAGGGGGAGGAAACACCATATATTTT. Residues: CATSRVAGGGNTIYF.

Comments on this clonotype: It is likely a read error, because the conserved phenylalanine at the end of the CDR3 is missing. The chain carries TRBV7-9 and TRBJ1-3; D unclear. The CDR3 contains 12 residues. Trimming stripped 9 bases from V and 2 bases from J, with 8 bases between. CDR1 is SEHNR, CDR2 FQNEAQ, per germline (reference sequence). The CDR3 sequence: CASRSTGNTIYL. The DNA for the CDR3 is TGTGCCAGTAGGTCCACTGGAAACACCATATATCTT.

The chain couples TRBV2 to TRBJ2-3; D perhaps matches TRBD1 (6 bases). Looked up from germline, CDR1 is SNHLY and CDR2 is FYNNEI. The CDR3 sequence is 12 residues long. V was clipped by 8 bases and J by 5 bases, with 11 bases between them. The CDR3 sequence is CASQGQRDTQYF. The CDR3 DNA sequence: TGTGCCAGCCAGGGGCAGAGAGATACGCAGTATTTT.

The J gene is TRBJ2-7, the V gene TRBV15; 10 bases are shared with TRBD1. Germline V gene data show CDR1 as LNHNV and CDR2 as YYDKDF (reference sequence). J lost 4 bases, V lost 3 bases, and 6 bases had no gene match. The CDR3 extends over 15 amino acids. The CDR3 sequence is CATSRDRGVHYEQYF. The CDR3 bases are TGTGCCACCAGCAGGGACAGGGGGGTACATTACGAGCAGTACTTC. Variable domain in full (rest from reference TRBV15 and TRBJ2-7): DAMVIQNPRYQVTQFGKPVTLSCSQTLNHNVMYWYQQKSSQAPKLLFHYYDKDFNNEADTPDNFQSRRPNTSFCFLDIRSPGLGDTAMYLCATSRDRGVHYEQYFGPGTRLTVT.

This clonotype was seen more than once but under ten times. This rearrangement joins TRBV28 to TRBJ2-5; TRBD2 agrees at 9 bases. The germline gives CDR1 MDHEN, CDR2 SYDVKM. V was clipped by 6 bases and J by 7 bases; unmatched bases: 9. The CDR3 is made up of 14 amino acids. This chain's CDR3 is CASSRTLAGPTQYF. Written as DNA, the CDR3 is TGTGCCAGCAGCCGGACCCTAGCGGGGCCGACCCAGTACTTC.

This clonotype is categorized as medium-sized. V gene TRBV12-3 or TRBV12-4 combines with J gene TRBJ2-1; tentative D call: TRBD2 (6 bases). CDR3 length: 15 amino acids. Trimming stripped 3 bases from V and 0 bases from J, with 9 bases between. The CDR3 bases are TGTGCCAGCAGTTTTGGGGGGAGCTCCTACAATGAGCAGTTCTTC. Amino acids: CASSFGGSSYNEQFF.

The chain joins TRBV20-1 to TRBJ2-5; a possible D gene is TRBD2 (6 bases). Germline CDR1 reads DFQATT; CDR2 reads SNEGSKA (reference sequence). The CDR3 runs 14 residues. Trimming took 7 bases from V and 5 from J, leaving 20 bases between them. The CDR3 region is CSVRGGAGRETQYF. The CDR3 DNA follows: TGCAGTGTCAGAGGAGGGGCGGGACGGGAGACCCAGTACTTC.

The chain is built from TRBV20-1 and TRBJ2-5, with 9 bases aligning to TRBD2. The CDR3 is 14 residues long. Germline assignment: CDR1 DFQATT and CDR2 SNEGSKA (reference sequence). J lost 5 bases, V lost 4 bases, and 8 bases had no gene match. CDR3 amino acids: CSAKPGLAGETQYF. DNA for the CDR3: TGCAGTGCTAAGCCGGGACTAGCAGGGGAGACCCAGTACTTC.

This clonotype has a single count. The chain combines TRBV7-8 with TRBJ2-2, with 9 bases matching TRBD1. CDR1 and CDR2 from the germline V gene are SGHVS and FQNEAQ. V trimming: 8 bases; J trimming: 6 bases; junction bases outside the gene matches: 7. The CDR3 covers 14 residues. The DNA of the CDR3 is TGTGCCAGCGTGGGACAGGGAAGCGCCGGGGAGCTGTTTTTT. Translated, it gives CASVGQGSAGELFF. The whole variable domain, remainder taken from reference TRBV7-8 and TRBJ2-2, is GAGVSQSPRYKVAKRGQDVALRCDPISGHVSLFWYQQALGQGPEFLTYFQNEAQLDKSGLPSDRFFAERPEGSVSTLKIQRTQQEDSAVYLCASVGQGSAGELFFGEGSRLTVL.

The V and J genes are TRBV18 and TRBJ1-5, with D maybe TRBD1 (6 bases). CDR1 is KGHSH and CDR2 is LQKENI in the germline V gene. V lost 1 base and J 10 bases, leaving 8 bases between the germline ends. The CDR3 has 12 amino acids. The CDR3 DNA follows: TGTGCCAGCTCACCACAGGGGGGTCCCCAGCATTTT. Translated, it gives CASSPQGGPQHF. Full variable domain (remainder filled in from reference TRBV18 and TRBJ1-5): NAGVMQNPRHLVRRRGQEARLRCSPMKGHSHVYWYRQLPEEGLKFMVYLQKENIIDESGMPKERFSAEFPKEGPSILRIQQVVRGDSAAYFCASSPQGGPQHFGDGTRLSIL.

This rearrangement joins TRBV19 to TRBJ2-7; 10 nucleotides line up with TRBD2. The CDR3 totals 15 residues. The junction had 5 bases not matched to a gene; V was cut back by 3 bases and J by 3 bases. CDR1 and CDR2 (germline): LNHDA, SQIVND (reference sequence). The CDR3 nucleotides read TGTGCCAGTAGTATGGGACTAGCGTCGATCTACGAGCAGTACTTC. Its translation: CASSMGLASIYEQYF.

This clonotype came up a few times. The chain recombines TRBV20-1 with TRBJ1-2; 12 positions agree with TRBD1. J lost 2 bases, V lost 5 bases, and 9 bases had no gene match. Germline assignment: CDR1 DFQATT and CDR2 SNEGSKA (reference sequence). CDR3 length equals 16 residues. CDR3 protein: CSAPGTGGAENYGYTF. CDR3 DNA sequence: TGCAGTGCTCCCGGGACAGGGGGCGCAGAAAACTATGGCTACACCTTC.

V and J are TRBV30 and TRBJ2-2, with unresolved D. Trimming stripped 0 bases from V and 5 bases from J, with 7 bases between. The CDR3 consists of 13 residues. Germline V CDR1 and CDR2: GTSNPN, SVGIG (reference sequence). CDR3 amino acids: CAWSVQGTGELFF. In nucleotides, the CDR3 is TGTGCCTGGAGTGTTCAAGGGACCGGGGAGCTGTTTTTT.

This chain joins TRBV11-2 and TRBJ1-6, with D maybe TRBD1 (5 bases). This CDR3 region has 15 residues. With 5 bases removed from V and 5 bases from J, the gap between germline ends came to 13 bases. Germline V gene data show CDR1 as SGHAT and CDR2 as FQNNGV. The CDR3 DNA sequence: TGTGCCAGCAGCCGTCCGGGACTTAATAATTCACCCCTCCACTTT. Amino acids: CASSRPGLNNSPLHF.

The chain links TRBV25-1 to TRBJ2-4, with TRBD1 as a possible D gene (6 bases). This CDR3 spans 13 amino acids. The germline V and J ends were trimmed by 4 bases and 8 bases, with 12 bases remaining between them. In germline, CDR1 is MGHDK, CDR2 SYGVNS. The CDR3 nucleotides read TGTGCCAGCAGTGGGCAGGGGATTTACATTCAGTACTTC. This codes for CASSGQGIYIQYF.

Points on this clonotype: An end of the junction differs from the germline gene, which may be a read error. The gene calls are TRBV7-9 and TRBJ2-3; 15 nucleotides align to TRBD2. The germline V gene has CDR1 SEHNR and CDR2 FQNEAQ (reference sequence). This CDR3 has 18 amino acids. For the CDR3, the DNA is TGTACCAGCAGCGCCTATTGGACTAGCGGGGGGGCCACAGATACGCAGTATTTT. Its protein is CTSSAYWTSGGATDTQYF.

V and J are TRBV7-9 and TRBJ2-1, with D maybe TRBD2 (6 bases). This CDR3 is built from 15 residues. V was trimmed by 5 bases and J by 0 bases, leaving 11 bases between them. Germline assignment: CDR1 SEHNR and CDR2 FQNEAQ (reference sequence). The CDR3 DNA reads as TGTGCCAGCAGCAGACGGGGGAGCTCCTACAATGAGCAGTTCTTC. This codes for CASSRRGSSYNEQFF.

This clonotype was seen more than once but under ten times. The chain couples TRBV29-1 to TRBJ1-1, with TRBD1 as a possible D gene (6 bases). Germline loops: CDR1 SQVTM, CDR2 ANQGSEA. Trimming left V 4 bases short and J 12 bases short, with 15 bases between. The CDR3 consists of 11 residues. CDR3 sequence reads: CSVVILGQPFF. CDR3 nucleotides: TGCAGCGTTGTCATCCTAGGACAGCCTTTCTTT.

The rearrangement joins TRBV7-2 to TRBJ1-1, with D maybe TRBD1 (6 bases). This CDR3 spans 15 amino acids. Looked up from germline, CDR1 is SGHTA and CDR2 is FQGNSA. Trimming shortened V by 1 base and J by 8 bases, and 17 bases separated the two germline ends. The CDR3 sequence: CASSLVRNRAPEAFF. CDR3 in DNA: TGTGCCAGCAGCTTAGTCCGTAACAGGGCACCAGAAGCTTTCTTT.